This T cell receptor (beta chain) originates from a study of cytomegalovirus exposure and HLA in healthy donors (dated by TCRdb to 2015 to 2018). For the wider study: An earlier analysis of approximately 640 of the donors reported 250 to 300 Gb of sequence data and some 100 million unique TCR beta sequences from 150 million to 200 million T cells. Typing coverage differed by locus: A, B, C, DRB1 and DQB1 were typed in about 620-640 donors, DQA1 in 522, DPA1 in 600 to 610, and DPB1 in 450 to 490. On average, 235,054 unique TCR beta nucleotide sequences were sequenced per donor among several hundred genotyped donors of the cohort, with roughly a sixth of those sequences being non-productive. An early release covering about 600 HLA-typed donors comprised approximately 290 gigabases of sequencing data and around 80 million unique TCR sequences. Roughly 5 DR-DQ haplotypes were handled as single units for association and clustering, since linkage in the cohort was strong. The study aimed to test whether cataloging public T cell receptors could reveal signatures of past pathogen exposure. An earlier analysis of around 540 of the donors applied high-throughput TCR beta sequencing to assess whether each TCR beta V gene segment acted as functional or pseudogenic. HLA typing covered class I and class II loci at four-digit resolution. The study profiled the T cell repertoires of 550 to 700 subjects by immunosequencing and related them to cytomegalovirus serostatus. A later analysis re-analyzed previously published TCR beta repertoires from roughly 690 donors and added high-resolution HLA genotyping to study TCR occurrence patterns. A later genetic analysis used genome-wide SNP genotypes for about 65% of the 666 donors, treating that subset as a discovery cohort. High-throughput TCR immunosequencing, statistical association of individual TCRs with disease status, and machine learning were combined to predict cytomegalovirus infection status. In the later analysis, no new phenotypic data were used to find candidate immune exposures; instead, reliance was placed on TCR beta sequences and their occurrence across donors. Along with the roughly 670-subject first cohort, a separate validation cohort of roughly 110 different subjects was used. Donor age, sex, ethnicity and CMV serostatus were collected together with the repertoire data. The genetic ancestry cluster associated with self-reported Caucasian donors included 81% of the 300 to 400 genotyped donors. All discovery cohort repertoires had been generated on a single sequencing platform.

V and J are trimmed by 3 bases and 3 bases, and the gene matches miss 15 bases of the junction. The CDR3 measures 19 amino acids from cysteine to phenylalanine. The DNA shown is the 57-base CDR3, in frame from base 1. CDR1 and CDR2 were assigned from the germline V gene (reference sequence) as SEHNR and FQNEAQ. Library preparation used the immunoSEQ multiplex PCR assay. A mixture of 60 forward primers for TCR Vbeta segments and 13 reverse primers for TCR Jbeta segments was used in the multiplex PCR. A multiplex PCR assay on genomic DNA amplified the CDR3 region of rearranged TCR beta genes. The Illumina HiSeq System was used to sequence the amplified TCR beta libraries as 87-base-pair reads. The paper's data handling went like this. A later analysis tallied 75 million to 85 million unique TCR beta chains across the 610 or so repertoires, and roughly 11 million of those chains were shared by two or more donors. Raw reads were error-corrected and collapsed into unique sequences with a nearest-neighbor algorithm that merged closely related sequences to remove PCR and sequencing errors. CDR3 sequences were aligned to IMGT reference sequences to assign V, D and J gene segments. Each retained sequence needed at least a six-nucleotide match to both a V gene segment and a J gene segment. Rearrangements were called productive when the CDR3 lacked stop codons and stayed in frame with V and J; all others were non-productive. Following IMGT convention, CDR3 was defined as the stretch from the second conserved V-encoded cysteine to the conserved J-encoded phenylalanine. In an earlier analysis of 587 of the donors, sequences lacking an unambiguous match to a single V gene segment were excluded. An earlier analysis of a few hundred of the donors called V segments functional above 56.7% productive rearrangements and segregating when the between-donor standard deviation exceeded 5%. To diagnose cytomegalovirus status from the catalog of TCR beta chain sequences, a statistical classification framework was built. In a later analysis, V and J genes were assigned by comparing TCR nucleotide sequences against IMGT/GENE-DB human TR gene sequences. Using the TCRdist pipeline, a later analysis assigned CDR3 sequences along with most-parsimonious VDJ recombination scenarios. In a later analysis, every TCR beta chain was defined by the combination of its CDR3 amino acid sequence and its V-gene family, and reads without a unique V-gene family were dropped. To address suspected cross-contamination and a sequencing artifact, a later analysis removed over 500 highly shared, low-generation-probability nucleotide sequences. In a later analysis, a clonal expansion index for each public chain was calculated from normalized within-repertoire ranks of inferred template counts. In a later analysis, generation probabilities were computed with a VDJ recombination model fitted to out-of-frame rearrangements, and the resulting probabilities were checked against IGoR. A later analysis scored TCR-TCR, TCR-HLA and TCR-CMV co-occurrence with hypergeometric tests, applying a repertoire-size bias correction to TCR pairs. To estimate false discovery rates, a later analysis permuted the HLA or CMV assignments 20 times. In a later analysis, co-occurring TCRs were grouped using DBSCAN, with TCRdist sequence similarity added in when clustering inside HLA-allele-positive subsets. Repertoires with fewer than 30,000 or more than 120,000 public chains, plus five repertoires with anomalous nucleotide sharing, were excluded from co-occurrence clustering. Not all clones reach the TCRdb copy of this immuneACCESS table, which keeps in-frame sequences only. Checked studies attribute under half of the gap to unresolved V genes and leave the rest unexplained. V and J calls plus clone size are reproduced from that table; the DNA served to infer D and trimming. The table for this sample records 130,000 to 150,000 clones. The ten largest clones capture more than 0.8% of the sample.

Concerning this clone: It has no known antigen specificity.

Findings and caveats that apply to the study as a whole: In an earlier analysis of around 500 of the donors, most TCR beta V segments appeared in productive rearrangements about 90% or about 30% of the time, broadly matching IMGT annotations. The 87-base-pair reads could not distinguish some IMGT-functional V segments, including TRBV6-2 and TRBV6-3, so those segments were excluded. A later analysis found that TCR association rates varied across HLA loci, with DRB1 alleles showing the most associated TCRs and HLA-C alleles the fewest. A group of highly shared sequence variants was considered likely to be a technical artifact of the sequencing pipeline. A later analysis reported that several top co-occurrence clusters appeared linked to parvovirus B19, influenza, CMV and Epstein-Barr virus. Linkage disequilibrium might explain the correlated functional status among segregating V segments, but an unknown experimental factor could not be excluded. A later analysis found that most CMV-associated TCR beta chains appeared HLA-restricted, with HLA associations seemingly driven largely by CMV exposure. Cytomegalovirus status was reported to be diagnosed by the classifier with high specificity and sensitivity in both the original and validation cohorts. Compared with equally common non-associated chains, HLA-associated TCR beta chains in a later analysis were more clonally expanded and had lower generation probabilities. In a later genetic analysis, fewer N-insertions in productive TCRs were reported among donors in an Asian-associated ancestry cluster than the approximately 670-donor mean. When HLA alleles, especially DR and DQ, strongly co-occurred, attributing TCR associations to individual alleles was difficult. In this cohort, only TCR beta chains were sequenced, and detectable features were limited by the absence of alpha or paired-chain data. Presence/absence analyses assumed roughly uniform sequencing depth across donors, an assumption that may not hold. A later genetic analysis associated a missense DCLRE1C variant with V-gene and J-gene trimming of TCR beta chains, and an independent cohort replicated the association. According to the authors, the approach could potentially be generalized to other disease states and immunological phenotypes. A later analysis associated 15,000 to 20,000 TCR beta sequences with specific HLA alleles at a false discovery rate of 0.05. Immune exposure information for the cohort was limited to CMV serostatus. Because some donors lacked HLA typing at each locus, the association tests relied only on the typed subset. Most TCR sequences were observed very rarely across donors, whereas some public TCRs were present in many individuals. A total of 150 or so TCR beta chains were listed by the study as associated with cytomegalovirus. In vitro tests confirmed that a few of the cytomegalovirus-associated TCR beta chains recognize cytomegalovirus antigens. Around 16 rarely observed V segments, including chromosome 9 orphons, were excluded from the earlier analysis of a few hundred of the donors because counts were too low. A further reported finding was that TCR beta sequences accurately predicted the HLA-A and HLA-B alleles for most subjects in the first cohort.

The cohort consisted of approximately 690 healthy bone marrow donors. At the time of sampling, all cohort members were nominally healthy, though unrecorded immune exposures were likely present. The donor was CMV seronegative and belonged to the group of more than 300 seronegative cohort members. Each donor provided a peripheral blood sample, and peripheral blood mononuclear cells were used for TCR beta sequencing. The Qiagen DNeasy Blood Extraction Kit was used to extract genomic DNA from the blood cell samples. In this chain, TRBV7-9 is recombined with TRBJ1-4, and 8 junction bases match TRBD1. The clonotype was recovered from a male donor in good health and CMV-seronegative. Sequencing input: PBMCs. The CDR3 sequence is CASSFPKDRARISNEKLFF. The base sequence is TGTGCCAGCAGCTTCCCCAAGGACAGGGCGAGAATCTCTAATGAAAAACTGTTTTTT.